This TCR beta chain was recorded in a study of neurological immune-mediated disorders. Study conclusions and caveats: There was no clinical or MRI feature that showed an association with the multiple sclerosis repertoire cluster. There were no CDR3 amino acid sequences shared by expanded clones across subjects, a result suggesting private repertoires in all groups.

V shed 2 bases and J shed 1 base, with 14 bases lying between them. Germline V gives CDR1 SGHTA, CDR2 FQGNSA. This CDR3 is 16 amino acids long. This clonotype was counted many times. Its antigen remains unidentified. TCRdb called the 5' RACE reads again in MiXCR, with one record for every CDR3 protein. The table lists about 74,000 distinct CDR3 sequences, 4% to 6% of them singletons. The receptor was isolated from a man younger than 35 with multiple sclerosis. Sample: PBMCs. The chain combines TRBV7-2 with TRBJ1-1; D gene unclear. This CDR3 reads CASSLLMTPENTEAFF. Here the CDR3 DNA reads TGTGCCAGCAGCTTATTGATGACACCGGAGAACACTGAAGCTTTCTTT.